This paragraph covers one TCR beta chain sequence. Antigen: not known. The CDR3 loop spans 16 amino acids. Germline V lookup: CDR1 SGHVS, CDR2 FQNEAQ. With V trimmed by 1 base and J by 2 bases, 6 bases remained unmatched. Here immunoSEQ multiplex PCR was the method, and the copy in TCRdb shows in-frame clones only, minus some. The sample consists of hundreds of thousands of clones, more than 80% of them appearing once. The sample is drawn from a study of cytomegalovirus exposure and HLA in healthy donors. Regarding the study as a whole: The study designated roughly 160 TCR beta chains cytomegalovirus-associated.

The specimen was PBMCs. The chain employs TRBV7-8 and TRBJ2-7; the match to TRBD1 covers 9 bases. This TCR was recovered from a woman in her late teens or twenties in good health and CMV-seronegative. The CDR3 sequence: CASSLVEGTGPYEQYF. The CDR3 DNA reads TGTGCCAGCAGCTTAGTTGAGGGGACAGGGCCCTACGAGCAGTACTTC.